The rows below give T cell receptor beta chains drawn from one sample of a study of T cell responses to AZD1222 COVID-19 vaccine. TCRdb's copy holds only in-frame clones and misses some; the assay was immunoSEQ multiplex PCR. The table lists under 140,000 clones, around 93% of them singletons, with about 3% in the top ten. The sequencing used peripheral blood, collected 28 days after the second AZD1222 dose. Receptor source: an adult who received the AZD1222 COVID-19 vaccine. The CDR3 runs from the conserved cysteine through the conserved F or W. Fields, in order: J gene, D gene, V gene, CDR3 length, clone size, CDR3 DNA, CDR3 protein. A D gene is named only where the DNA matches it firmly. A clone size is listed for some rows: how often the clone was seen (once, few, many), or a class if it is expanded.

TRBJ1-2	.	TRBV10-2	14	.	TGCGCCAGTGGCGAGGGACCTCTTAACTATGGCTACACCTTC	CASGEGPLNYGYTF
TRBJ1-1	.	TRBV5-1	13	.	TGCGCCAGCGGCGGACAGACGAACACTGAAGCTTTCTTT	CASGGQTNTEAFF
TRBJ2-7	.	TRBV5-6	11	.	TGTGCCAGCAGCGTATTCTACGAGCAGTACTTC	CASSVFYEQYF
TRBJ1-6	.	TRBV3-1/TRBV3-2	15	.	TGTGCCAGCACATTACAGGGCGGGGTTGGATCACCCCTCCACTTT	CASTLQGGVGSPLHF
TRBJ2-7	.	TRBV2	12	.	TGTGCCAGCTATGGGCGGGGCTACGAGCAGTACTTC	CASYGRGYEQYF
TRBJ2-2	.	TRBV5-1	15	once	TGCGCCAGCAGCCAGGACGTGGACTACACCGGGGAGCTGTTTTTT	CASSQDVDYTGELFF
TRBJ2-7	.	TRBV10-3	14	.	TGTGCCATCAGGAGGGCGGAGAGCTCCTACGAGCAGTACTTC	CAIRRAESSYEQYF
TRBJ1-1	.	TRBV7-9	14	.	TGTGCCAGCAGCCCAGACAGGAGGAACACTGAAGCTTTCTTT	CASSPDRRNTEAFF
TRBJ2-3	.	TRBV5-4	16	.	TGTGCCAGCAGCTTGGCGATAGCGGAATACACAGATACGCAGTATTTT	CASSLAIAEYTDTQYF
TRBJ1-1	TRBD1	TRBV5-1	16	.	TGCGCCAGCAGCTTATATGCGGACAGGGCTCTCACTGAAGCTTTCTTT	CASSLYADRALTEAFF
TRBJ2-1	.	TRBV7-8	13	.	TGTGCCAGCAGAAGGGAGATCTACAATGAGCAGTTCTTC	CASRREIYNEQFF
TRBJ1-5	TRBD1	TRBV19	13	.	TGTGCCAGTAATCGAGGGGGCGGGCAGCCCCAGCATTTT	CASNRGGGQPQHF
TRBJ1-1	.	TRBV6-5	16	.	TGTGCCAGCAGTTACTCCCGCCAGGGGATGAACACTGAAGCTTTCTTT	CASSYSRQGMNTEAFF
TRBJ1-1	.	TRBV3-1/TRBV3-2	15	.	TGTGCCAGCAGCCCGCGGGGGACCGTGAACACTGAAGCTTTCTTT	CASSPRGTVNTEAFF
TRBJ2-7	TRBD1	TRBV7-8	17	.	TGTGCCAGCAGCTTAGATGGGACAGGGGTCTTCTCCTACGAGCAGTACTTC	CASSLDGTGVFSYEQYF
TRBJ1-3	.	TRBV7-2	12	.	TGTGCCAGCAGCTTAGGTCTGAGGACCATATATTTT	CASSLGLRTIYF
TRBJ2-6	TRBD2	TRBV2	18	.	TGTGCCAGCGACCCTTCCAGCGGGGGGCCCTCTGGGGCCAACGTCCTGACTTTC	CASDPSSGGPSGANVLTF
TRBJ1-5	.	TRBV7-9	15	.	TGTGCCAGCAGCTTGGAGGGTCGGGGCAATCAGCCCCAGCATTTT	CASSLEGRGNQPQHF
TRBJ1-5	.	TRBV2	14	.	TGTGCCAGCAGTTCATCCCCTAGCAATCAGCCCCAGCATTTT	CASSSSPSNQPQHF
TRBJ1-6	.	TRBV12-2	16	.	TGTGCAAGTCGCTTAGCATTCACAGGGGTTCGGTCACCCCTCCACTTT	CASRLAFTGVRSPLHF
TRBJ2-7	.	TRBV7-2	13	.	TGTGCCAGCAGCTTGGAGCAGGGGTACGAGCAGTACTTC	CASSLEQGYEQYF
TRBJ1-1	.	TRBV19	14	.	TGTGCCAGTAGTATAATGCAGGGGAACACTGAAGCTTTCTTT	CASSIMQGNTEAFF
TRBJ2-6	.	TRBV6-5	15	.	TGTGCCAGCAGTACCGGCTCCTCTGGGGCCAACGTCCTGACTTTC	CASSTGSSGANVLTF
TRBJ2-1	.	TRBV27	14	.	TGTGCCAGCAGTTTTGTTGGGGTGACGGGGGAGCAGTTCTTC	CASSFVGVTGEQFF
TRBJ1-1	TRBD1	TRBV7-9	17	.	TGTGCCAGCAGCTTAGGTCCCGGGACAGGGGCAGGCACTGAAGCTTTCTTT	CASSLGPGTGAGTEAFF
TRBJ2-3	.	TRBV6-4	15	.	TGTGCCAGCAGTGTTACCGGGACTGGGACAGATACGCAGTATTTT	CASSVTGTGTDTQYF
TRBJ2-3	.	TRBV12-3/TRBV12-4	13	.	TGTGCCAGCAGTTTAAGGGGCACAGATACGCAGTATTTT	CASSLRGTDTQYF
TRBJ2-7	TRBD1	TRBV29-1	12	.	TGCAGCGTACCGGGACAGGGGAACGAGCAGTACTTC	CSVPGQGNEQYF
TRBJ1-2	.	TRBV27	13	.	TGTGCCAGCAGTCCTTCCGGTGGGGATGGCTACACCTTC	CASSPSGGDGYTF
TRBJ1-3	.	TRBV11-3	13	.	TGTGCCAGCAGCCGCGGCAGAGGAAACACCATATATTTT	CASSRGRGNTIYF
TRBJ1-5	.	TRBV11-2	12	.	TGTGCCAGCAGTACGGGGTGGGAGCCCCAGCATTTT	CASSTGWEPQHF
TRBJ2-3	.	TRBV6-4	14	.	TGTGCCAGCAGTGGCTCTCCCTTCGGGGATACGCAGTATTTT	CASSGSPFGDTQYF
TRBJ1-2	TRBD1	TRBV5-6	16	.	TGTGCCAGCAGCTTATCAGCCGGGACAGGGGTCTATGGCTACACCTTC	CASSLSAGTGVYGYTF
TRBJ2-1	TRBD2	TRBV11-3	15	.	TGTGCCAGCAGCCCTAGCGGGAGTCCATACAATGAGCAGTTCTTC	CASSPSGSPYNEQFF
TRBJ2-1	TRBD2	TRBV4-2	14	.	TGTGCCAGCAGCCCTCGGGGGGGGGTTAATGAGCAGTTCTTC	CASSPRGGVNEQFF
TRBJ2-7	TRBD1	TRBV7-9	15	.	TGTGCCAGCAGCGTAAGGGGACAGGGAACCTACGAGCAGTACTTC	CASSVRGQGTYEQYF
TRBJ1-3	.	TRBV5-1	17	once	TGCGCCAGCAGCTCAGTTTCGGACGGGGGTTTCGGAAACACCATATATTTT	CASSSVSDGGFGNTIYF
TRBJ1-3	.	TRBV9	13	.	TGTGCCAGCAGCGTTTCGCTTGGAAACACCATATATTTT	CASSVSLGNTIYF
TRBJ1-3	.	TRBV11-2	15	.	TGTGCCAGCAGCTTAGTGCGGGGGACTGGAAACACCATATATTTT	CASSLVRGTGNTIYF
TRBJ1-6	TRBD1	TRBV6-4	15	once	TGTGCCAGCAGTGACTCAGGGACAGGAGAGTCACCCCTCCACTTT	CASSDSGTGESPLHF
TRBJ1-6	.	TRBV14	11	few	TGTGCCAGCAGCCAAGGGAGGGCCCTCCACTTT	CASSQGRALHF